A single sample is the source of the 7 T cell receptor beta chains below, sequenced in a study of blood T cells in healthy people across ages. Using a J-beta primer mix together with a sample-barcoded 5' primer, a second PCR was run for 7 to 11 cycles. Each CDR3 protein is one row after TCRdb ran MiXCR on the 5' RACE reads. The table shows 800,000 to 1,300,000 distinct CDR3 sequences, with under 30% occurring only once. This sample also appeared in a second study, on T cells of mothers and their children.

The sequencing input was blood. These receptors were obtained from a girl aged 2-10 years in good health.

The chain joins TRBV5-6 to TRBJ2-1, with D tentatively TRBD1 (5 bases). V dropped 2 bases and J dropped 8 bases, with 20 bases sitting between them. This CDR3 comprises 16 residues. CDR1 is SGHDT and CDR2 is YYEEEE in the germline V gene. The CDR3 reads CASSFRGRNIVYEQFF. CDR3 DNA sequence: TGTGCCAGCAGCTTTAGGGGAAGGAATATCGTGTATGAGCAGTTCTTC.

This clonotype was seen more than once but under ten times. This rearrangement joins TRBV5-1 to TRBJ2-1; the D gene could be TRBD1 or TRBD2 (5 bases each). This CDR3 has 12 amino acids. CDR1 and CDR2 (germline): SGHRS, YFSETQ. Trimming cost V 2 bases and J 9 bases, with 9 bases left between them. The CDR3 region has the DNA TGCGCCAGCAGCTTAAGGGGAGCTGAGCAGTTCTTC. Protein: CASSLRGAEQFF.

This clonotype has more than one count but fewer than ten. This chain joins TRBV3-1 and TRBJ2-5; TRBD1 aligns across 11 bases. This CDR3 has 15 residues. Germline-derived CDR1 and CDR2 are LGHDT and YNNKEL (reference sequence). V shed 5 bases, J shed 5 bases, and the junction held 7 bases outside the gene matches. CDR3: CASSFRTGGAETQYF. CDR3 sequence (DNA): TGTGCCAGCAGCTTCCGGACAGGGGGCGCGGAGACCCAGTACTTC.

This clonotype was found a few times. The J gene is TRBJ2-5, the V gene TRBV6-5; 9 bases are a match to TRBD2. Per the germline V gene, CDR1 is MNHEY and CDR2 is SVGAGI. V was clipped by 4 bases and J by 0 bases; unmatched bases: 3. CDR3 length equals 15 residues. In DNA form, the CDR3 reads TGTGCCAGCAGTTGGACTAGCGAGAACCAAGAGACCCAGTACTTC. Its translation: CASSWTSENQETQYF.

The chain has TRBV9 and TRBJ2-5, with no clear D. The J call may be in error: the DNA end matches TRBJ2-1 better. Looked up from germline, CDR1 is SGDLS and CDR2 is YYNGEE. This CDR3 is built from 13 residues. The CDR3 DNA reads TGTGCCAGCAGCGCCCGGGTGGATAATGAGCAGTTCTTC. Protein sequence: CASSARVDNEQFF.

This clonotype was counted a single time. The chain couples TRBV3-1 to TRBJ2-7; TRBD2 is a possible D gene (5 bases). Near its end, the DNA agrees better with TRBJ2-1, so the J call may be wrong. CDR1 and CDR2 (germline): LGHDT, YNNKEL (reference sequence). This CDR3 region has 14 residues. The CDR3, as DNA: TGTGCCAGCAGCCAAGGAGATCGGGAACGTAGGCAGTTCTTC. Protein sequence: CASSQGDRERRQFF.

As DNA, the CDR3 is TGTGCCAGCAGTTCCGGGACTAGCGGGGGGCGTGAGCAGTTCTTC. This translates into CASSSGTSGGREQFF. V usage is TRBV12-3 or TRBV12-4 and J usage is TRBJ2-1; 15 bases line up with TRBD2. This CDR3 comprises 15 residues. With V trimmed by 4 bases and J by 9 bases, 4 bases remained unmatched.